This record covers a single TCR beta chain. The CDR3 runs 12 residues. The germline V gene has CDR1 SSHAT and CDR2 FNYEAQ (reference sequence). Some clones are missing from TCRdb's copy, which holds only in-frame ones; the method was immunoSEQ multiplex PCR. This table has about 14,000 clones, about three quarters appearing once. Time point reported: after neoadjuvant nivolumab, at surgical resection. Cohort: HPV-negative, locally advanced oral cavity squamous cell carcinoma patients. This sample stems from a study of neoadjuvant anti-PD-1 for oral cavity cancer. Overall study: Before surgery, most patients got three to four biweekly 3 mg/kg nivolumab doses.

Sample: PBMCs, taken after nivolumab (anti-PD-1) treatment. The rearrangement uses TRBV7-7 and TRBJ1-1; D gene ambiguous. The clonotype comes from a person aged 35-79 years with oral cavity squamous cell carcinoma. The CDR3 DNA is TGTGCTACCAGACTGGGCGGCACTGAAGCTTTCTTT. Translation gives CATRLGGTEAFF.